The rows below give T cell receptor beta chains drawn from one sample of a study of blood T cell repertoires in COVID-19. Repertoires were generated with immunoSEQ multiplex PCR, while TCRdb's copy carries only in-frame clones and drops some. The profile covers approximately 47,000 clones, with 85% to 90% appearing a single time and 5.5% to 7% taken by the ten largest. Sequenced sample: peripheral blood. These receptors originate from a woman in her fifties or sixties with acute or convalescent COVID-19. Both conserved end residues are part of each CDR3. The order of the fields is V gene, clone size, D gene, J gene, CDR3 protein. D genes are given only for firm matches. Clone size appears in some rows only: once, few, many, or a class for an expanded clone.

TRBV3-1/TRBV3-2	-	-	TRBJ1-5	CASSQELRQPQHF
TRBV6-4	-	-	TRBJ2-7	CASSDPPTRYEQYF
TRBV7-2	-	-	TRBJ1-6	CASSLKQADSPLHF
TRBV5-1	-	-	TRBJ1-2	CASSLDRGGYTF
TRBV2	-	TRBD1	TRBJ2-7	CASRGQGTSEQYF
TRBV7-9	-	-	TRBJ1-2	CASSPGAIYGYTF
TRBV18	-	TRBD1	TRBJ1-5	CASSLGQAHQPQHF
TRBV7-2	-	-	TRBJ1-1	CASSLDRGKPTEAFF
TRBV14	-	-	TRBJ1-2	CASSTLPGVNYGYTF
TRBV19	-	TRBD2	TRBJ2-1	CASSSAGGRDEQFF
TRBV6-5	once	TRBD1	TRBJ1-4	CASSRQGELFF
TRBV10-3	-	TRBD1	TRBJ1-4	CAVRGQGGPNEKLFF
TRBV28	-	-	TRBJ1-5	CASSWTENQPQHF
TRBV10-3	once	TRBD1	TRBJ2-5	CAISAPGTGAKTQYF
TRBV7-2	-	-	TRBJ2-1	CASSLPRLRVSNEQFF
TRBV7-9	-	TRBD2	TRBJ2-2	CASSTTSGGAGELFF
TRBV4-2	-	TRBD1	TRBJ1-1	CASSQDLEPQGGTEAFF
TRBV5-8	-	-	TRBJ2-5	CASSLPGLIQYF
TRBV15	-	TRBD1	TRBJ1-3	CATSRVGTGLRGNTIYF
TRBV6-6	-	TRBD1	TRBJ2-7	CASRNQGVYEQYF
TRBV27	-	TRBD2	TRBJ2-7	CASSFPGTKSYEQYF
TRBV3-1/TRBV3-2	-	-	TRBJ2-5	CASSNTPQETQYF
TRBV9	-	TRBD1	TRBJ1-3	CASSAGQGQGTIYF
TRBV5-4	-	TRBD1	TRBJ2-3	CASMHRTGLDTQYF
TRBV30	-	-	TRBJ1-2	CAWRQVLGGYTF
TRBV18	-	TRBD1	TRBJ1-1	CASSPGNRGMNTEAFF
TRBV19	many	TRBD2	TRBJ2-5	CASSIGREGSFETQYF
TRBV20-1	-	-	TRBJ1-5	CSASPLSQGPYQPQHF
TRBV18	-	TRBD1	TRBJ1-1	CASSLTQGANTEAFF
TRBV6-6	-	TRBD1	TRBJ1-6	CASRNTGTGHNSPLHF
TRBV27	once	TRBD1	TRBJ1-2	CASSLSGQVYGYTF
TRBV3-1/TRBV3-2	once	TRBD2	TRBJ2-3	CASSQILASQSLSEDTQYF
TRBV7-8	-	-	TRBJ1-1	CASSPPRRNTEAFF
TRBV11-2	-	-	TRBJ2-7	CASSLNRGGWYEQYF
TRBV19	-	TRBD2	TRBJ2-1	CASSLAGDNEQFF
TRBV2	few	TRBD1	TRBJ1-5	CASSDGGQGRKPQHF
TRBV11-3	-	-	TRBJ2-1	CASSLDPQGVNEQFF
TRBV2	-	TRBD2	TRBJ2-1	CASRSGLAFNEQFF
TRBV7-8	-	TRBD1	TRBJ1-4	CASSPQPPRTGEKLFF
TRBV18	-	TRBD2	TRBJ2-1	CASSIPGLAGAYPQFF
TRBV18	-	-	TRBJ2-1	CASSRMDWGNEQFF
TRBV15	few	-	TRBJ2-1	CATSNRRLREQFF
TRBV6-5	-	-	TRBJ2-3	CASSALGSGDTQYF
TRBV24-1	-	TRBD1	TRBJ2-5	CATSDPHRGQGETQYF
TRBV5-1	-	-	TRBJ1-1	CASSSQGWNTEAFF
TRBV5-1	once	-	TRBJ2-2	CASSLLAMGAPNTGELFF
TRBV4-1	-	TRBD2	TRBJ2-1	CASSQQAGSGLAEYNEQFF
TRBV6-2/TRBV6-3	-	TRBD2	TRBJ2-5	CASSTVGAGGETQYF
TRBV2	few	-	TRBJ1-3	CASSELSAGTIYF
TRBV19	medium-sized	-	TRBJ2-2	CASRVSLNTGELFF